The 2 T cell receptor beta chains presented below share a single source sample, sequenced in a study of CD8+ T cells in alopecia areata. Following RNA extraction, reverse transcription yielded cDNA that acted as the sequencing template. Measured with immunoSEQ multiplex PCR; TCRdb has only the in-frame clones, and not every one. The sample includes fewer than 110,000 clones, approximately 52% seen only once; the top ten take about 8.8%. The sequencing sample was made of CD4+ T cells sorted from blood. The receptor set was obtained from a human donor in good health.

The chain links TRBV27 to TRBJ1-2; TRBD1 matches 9 bases. Germline CDR1 and CDR2: MNHEY and SMNVEV (reference sequence). The V and J ends lost 4 bases and 8 bases, in that order; junction bases with no gene match: 11. The CDR3 loop spans 15 amino acids. The CDR3: CASSSDQYRGLGYTF. The CDR3 coding sequence is TGTGCCAGCAGTTCCGACCAGTACAGGGGGCTGGGCTACACCTTC.

The V and J genes are TRBV27 and TRBJ1-2; no firm D call. Germline assignment: CDR1 MNHEY and CDR2 SMNVEV (reference sequence). The CDR3 loop spans 13 amino acids. Trimming cost V 11 bases and J 1 base, with 14 bases left between them. CDR3: CASGPVGNYGYTF. The CDR3 coding sequence is TGTGCCTCCGGCCCGGTGGGTAACTATGGCTACACCTTC.